Presented here are 15 T cell receptor beta chains from one specimen sequenced in a study of T-cell reconstitution after alpha-beta-depleted transplantation in children. Researchers prepared the TCRbeta library using unique molecular identifiers, the study reports. TCRdb passed the PCR reads through MiXCR, listing each CDR3 protein once. The sample records 200,000 to 250,000 distinct CDR3 sequences, under 13% being singletons. The sequences come from PBMCs, collected before TCRalphabeta/CD19-depleted stem cell transplant. The receptors come from a child under three years old with acute myeloid leukemia, due to receive a stem cell transplant.

The rearrangement links TRBV7-3 to TRBJ2-1; D possibly corresponds to TRBD2 (6 bases). Between the trimmed V and J ends, which lost 3 bases and 8 bases, there was a span of 14 bases. The CDR3 is 14 residues long. The germline gives CDR1 SGHTA, CDR2 FQGTGA. CDR3 nucleotide sequence: TGTGCCAGCAGCTTGGGTAGCGGATGGGATGAGCAGTTCTTC. It is translated as CASSLGSGWDEQFF.

This clonotype has a count of ten or more. The chain is built from TRBV5-1 and TRBJ2-5; possibly TRBD1 or TRBD2 for D (5 bases each). Germline assignment: CDR1 SGHRS and CDR2 YFSETQ. The V end was cut by 4 bases, the J end by 5 bases, with 12 bases between. The CDR3 covers 13 residues. CDR3 residues: CASSPGPVETQYF. Here the CDR3 DNA reads TGCGCCAGCAGCCCGGGACCGGTGGAGACCCAGTACTTC.

The J gene is TRBJ2-5, the V gene TRBV5-4; weak D call: TRBD1 (6 bases). With 0 bases removed from V and 5 bases from J, the gap between germline ends came to 11 bases. The germline V gene encodes CDR1 SGHNT and CDR2 YYREEE (reference sequence). The CDR3 is made up of 14 amino acids. In nucleotides, the CDR3 is TGTGCCAGCAGCTTGGGGCAGAGGGGGGAGACCCAGTACTTC. Protein product: CASSLGQRGETQYF.

Ten or more counts support this clonotype. The rearrangement links TRBV15 to TRBJ1-3; no reliable D call. This CDR3 has 12 amino acids. Per the germline V gene, CDR1 is LNHNV and CDR2 is YYDKDF (reference sequence). V was cut by 8 bases and J by 0 bases, with 5 bases left in between. The CDR3 is CATLGSGNTIYF. Here the CDR3 DNA reads TGTGCCACCCTCGGCTCTGGAAACACCATATATTTT.

There are many counts of this clonotype. The genes are TRBV9 and TRBJ2-2, with 7 bases that match TRBD2. The CDR3 extends over 14 amino acids. V shed 5 bases, J shed 4 bases, and the junction held 5 bases outside the gene matches. Germline V lookup: CDR1 SGDLS, CDR2 YYNGEE. CDR3 DNA: TGTGCCAGCAGAAGTTGGGGGGGCACCGGGGAGCTGTTTTTT. Amino acid sequence: CASRSWGGTGELFF.

This clonotype occurred many times. V usage is TRBV24-1 and J usage is TRBJ1-1; the match to TRBD1 covers 7 bases. The CDR3 is made up of 17 amino acids. Germline CDR1 and CDR2: KGHDR and SFDVKD. J was trimmed by 2 bases and V by 7 bases; bases with no gene match: 15. CDR3 nucleotide sequence: TGTGCCACCAGCCCTTCACAGGGGAGAGGGGGTAACACTGAAGCTTTCTTT. Translated: CATSPSQGRGGNTEAFF.

This clonotype was picked up many times. The V call is TRBV20-1, the J call TRBJ1-2; no firm D call. V shed 5 bases and J shed 4 bases, with 8 bases lying between them. The CDR3 runs to 11 residues. Germline V lookup: CDR1 DFQATT, CDR2 SNEGSKA (reference sequence). CDR3 protein: CSAPDFYGYTF. The CDR3 nucleotides read TGCAGTGCTCCTGATTTCTATGGCTACACCTTC.

This clonotype was counted at least ten times. The rearrangement joins TRBV5-4 to TRBJ2-6; TRBD1 or TRBD2 may be the D gene (5 bases each). From germline, CDR1 is SGHNT and CDR2 YYREEE (reference sequence). Between the trimmed V and J ends, which lost 2 bases and 0 bases, there was a span of 9 bases. This CDR3 has 16 residues. CDR3 protein: CASSFGTASGANVLTF. For the CDR3, the DNA is TGTGCCAGCAGCTTTGGGACCGCCTCTGGGGCCAACGTCCTGACTTTC.

This clonotype was recorded many times. This chain links TRBV28 with TRBJ1-2; D not certain. This CDR3 spans 13 amino acids. Germline-derived CDR1 and CDR2 are MDHEN and SYDVKM. Trimming cost V 4 bases and J 5 bases, with 11 bases left between them. The CDR3: CASSSKTSYGYTF. CDR3 bases: TGTGCCAGCAGTTCAAAAACAAGTTATGGCTACACCTTC.

At least ten counts were recorded for this clonotype. This chain joins TRBV20-1 and TRBJ2-5; 11 bases agree with TRBD2. This CDR3 spans 13 amino acids. J lost 4 bases, V lost 4 bases, and 2 bases had no gene match. CDR1 is DFQATT, CDR2 SNEGSKA, per germline (reference sequence). CDR3 loop: CSAIAGGPETQYF. The CDR3 nucleotides read TGCAGTGCTATAGCGGGAGGGCCAGAGACCCAGTACTTC.

This clonotype occurred once. This chain connects TRBV19 to TRBJ1-5; D is perhaps TRBD1 (6 bases). CDR3 size: 15 residues. V was shortened by 6 bases and J by 5 bases, with 17 bases between the two germline ends. Germline loops: CDR1 LNHDA, CDR2 SQIVND (reference sequence). The CDR3 DNA is TGTGCCAGTAGAGACAGGACTCCGACCGATCAGCCCCAGCATTTT. It specifies CASRDRTPTDQPQHF.

The sample holds many counts of this clonotype. The CDR3 protein is CASSPRYSYEQYF. CDR3 coding DNA: TGTGCCAGCTCACCGCGGTACTCCTACGAGCAGTACTTC. The rearrangement links TRBV18 to TRBJ2-7; D call uncertain. Germline CDR1 KGHSH, CDR2 LQKENI. This CDR3 is 13 amino acids long. V lost 3 bases, J lost 0 bases, and 6 bases lay in between.

This clonotype showed up many times. This chain connects TRBV20-1 to TRBJ2-2; the match to TRBD1 covers 7 bases. CDR1 is DFQATT, CDR2 SNEGSKA, per germline (reference sequence). V shed 5 bases and J 7 bases; nucleotides not matched to a gene: 7. This CDR3 has 13 amino acids. CDR3 sequence (DNA): TGCAGTGCTTTGACAGGGTCGGGCGGGGAGCTGTTTTTT. Residues: CSALTGSGGELFF.

The chain couples TRBV4-2 to TRBJ2-7; 11 nucleotides match TRBD2. Trimming removed 0 bases from V and 2 bases from J; junction bases left unmatched: 9. Germline CDR1 LGHNA, CDR2 YNFKEQ. The CDR3 sequence is 18 residues long. Written as DNA, the CDR3 is TGTGCCAGCAGCCAAGATCCCGCGACTAGCGGGAACACCTACGAGCAGTACTTC. This codes for CASSQDPATSGNTYEQYF.

This clonotype was detected many times. This sequence joins TRBV20-1 and TRBJ2-1; 9 nucleotides agree with TRBD2. Germline assignment: CDR1 DFQATT and CDR2 SNEGSKA (reference sequence). Unmatched junction bases numbered 14, after V lost 2 bases and J lost 3 bases. CDR3 length: 18 amino acids. The CDR3, as DNA: TGCAGTGCTAGATCCTTGGCGGGGGGGGCAACGGTCTACAATGAGCAGTTCTTC. Its protein is CSARSLAGGATVYNEQFF.